The 20 T cell receptor beta chains listed next were all sequenced from one sample in a study of cytomegalovirus exposure and HLA in healthy donors. PCR amplification relied on 60 Vbeta primers (plus 13 Jbeta primers). Measured with immunoSEQ multiplex PCR; TCRdb has only the in-frame clones, and not every one. The repertoire holds more than 90,000 clones, with about 75% as singletons. Sample: PBMCs. Receptors were obtained from a middle-aged man in good health and CMV-seropositive.

The V and J genes are TRBV18 and TRBJ1-2; 8 bases agree with TRBD1. CDR3 size: 13 residues. After removal of 3 bases from V and 6 bases from J, the junction contained 3 bases not matched to a gene. From germline, CDR1 is KGHSH and CDR2 LQKENI. The CDR3 loop is CASSPQTGDGYTF. The CDR3 nucleotides read TGTGCCAGCTCACCCCAGACAGGGGATGGCTACACCTTC.

This chain uses TRBV21-1 with TRBJ1-2. TRBV21-1 corresponds to a pseudogene. CDR3 length: 14 amino acids. CDR3 sequence (DNA): TGTGCCAGCAGCCCTCCCGGGACTTCCTATGGCTACACCTTC. This sequence encodes CASSPPGTSYGYTF.

This clone occurred a few times. The rearrangement uses TRBV6-5 and TRBJ1-5; D remains ambiguous. Trimming took 5 bases from V and 3 from J, leaving 14 bases between them. The CDR3 is 15 amino acids. The germline V gene encodes CDR1 MNHEY and CDR2 SVGAGI. CDR3 coding DNA: TGTGCCAGCAGTGGGGAGTTCTCCAACAATCAGCCCCAGCATTTT. Its protein is CASSGEFSNNQPQHF.

The rearrangement joins TRBV7-2 to TRBJ1-1; 8 bases are shared with TRBD1. This CDR3 has 12 amino acids. Germline V lookup: CDR1 SGHTA, CDR2 FQGNSA. CDR3 sequence reads: CAARGLNTEAFF. For the CDR3, the DNA is TGTGCAGCCAGGGGGCTGAACACTGAAGCTTTCTTT.

The rearrangement uses TRBV16 and TRBJ1-1; D may be TRBD1 (5 bases). Germline V lookup: CDR1 KGHSY, CDR2 FQNENV. The CDR3 is 12 amino acids. V was cut by 2 bases and J by 5 bases, with 6 bases left in between. CDR3 in amino acids: CASSQGATEAFF. The CDR3 nucleotides read TGTGCCAGCAGCCAAGGGGCGACTGAAGCTTTCTTT.

The chain has TRBV6-1 and TRBJ2-3; TRBD2 agrees at 10 bases. The CDR3 spans 15 residues. The ends lost 2 bases at V and 5 bases at J; junction bases unmatched: 4. Germline CDR1 MNHNS, CDR2 SASEGT. The CDR3 DNA sequence: TGTGCCAGCAGTGAAAGCGGGGGGGATGGAGATACGCAGTATTTT. Translation: CASSESGGDGDTQYF.

The rearrangement uses TRBV5-4 and TRBJ2-7, with 7 bases lining up with TRBD1. Looked up from germline, CDR1 is SGHNT and CDR2 is YYREEE (reference sequence). The length of the CDR3 is 14 residues. The V and J ends lost 6 bases and 7 bases, in that order; junction bases with no gene match: 13. In DNA, the CDR3 is TGTGCCAGCAACGGGGACAGATCCCTTGGGGAGCAGTACTTC. This translates into CASNGDRSLGEQYF.

The rearrangement links TRBV5-1 to TRBJ2-1; 14 bases are shared with TRBD2. The CDR3 is 18 amino acids. Germline V gene sequence: CDR1 SGHRS, CDR2 YFSETQ. With V trimmed by 3 bases and J by 0 bases, 5 bases remained unmatched. The CDR3 nucleotides are TGCGCCAGCAGCTGGACCGGGACTAGCGGGAGCTCCTACAATGAGCAGTTCTTC. Amino acid sequence: CASSWTGTSGSSYNEQFF.

This clone has a handful of counts. The chain couples TRBV4-3 to TRBJ2-7, with 9 bases lining up with TRBD2. V was clipped by 4 bases and J by 5 bases; unmatched bases: 12. Germline V gene lookup returns CDR1 LGHNA and CDR2 YSLEER. This CDR3 has 16 amino acids. CDR3 amino acids: CASSLRIAGVNHEQYF. The CDR3, as DNA: TGCGCCAGCAGCCTTCGGATAGCGGGAGTCAACCACGAGCAGTACTTC.

This clone has a single count. The chain has TRBV2 and TRBJ2-1, with TRBD1 identical over 7 bases. Germline loops: CDR1 SNHLY, CDR2 FYNNEI. The CDR3 contains 14 residues. The ends lost 8 bases at V and 9 bases at J; junction bases unmatched: 13. The CDR3 region is CASHGQATDGEQFF. Written as DNA, the CDR3 is TGTGCCAGCCACGGACAGGCCACTGACGGTGAGCAGTTCTTC.

This chain links TRBV27 with TRBJ2-5; 8 bases align to TRBD2. The J call may be in error: the DNA end matches TRBJ2-7 better. This CDR3 contains 14 residues. CDR1 is MNHEY, CDR2 SMNVEV, per germline (reference sequence). CDR3 in amino acids: CASSGGLVSDEQYF. CDR3 DNA: TGTGCCAGCAGTGGGGGACTAGTGAGCGACGAGCAGTACTTC.

The chain is built from TRBV29-1 and TRBJ2-3, with TRBD1 matching over 8 bases. The germline V gene encodes CDR1 SQVTM and CDR2 ANQGSEA. Unmatched junction bases numbered 3, after V lost 4 bases and J lost 0 bases. The CDR3 runs 14 residues. This CDR3 is CSVVRDRSTDTQYF. The CDR3 region has the DNA TGCAGCGTTGTCCGGGACAGGAGCACAGATACGCAGTATTTT.

This rearrangement joins TRBV28 to TRBJ1-2, with D perhaps TRBD1 (6 bases). V lost 5 bases to trimming and J lost 3 bases, with 10 bases between them. Germline V lookup: CDR1 MDHEN, CDR2 SYDVKM. The CDR3 has 13 amino acids. CDR3 sequence: CASSTGWDYGYTF. As DNA, the CDR3 is TGTGCCAGCAGTACAGGGTGGGACTATGGCTACACCTTC.

The V call is TRBV9, the J call TRBJ2-1, with D perhaps matching TRBD2 (5 bases). Germline values: CDR1 SGDLS, CDR2 YYNGEE. The CDR3 has 16 amino acids. Trimming removed 0 bases at V and 5 bases at J, with 15 bases between. The chain's CDR3 is CASSVGVAPGNNEQFF. DNA for the CDR3: TGTGCCAGCAGCGTAGGGGTGGCCCCGGGGAACAATGAGCAGTTCTTC.

V usage is TRBV4-3 and J usage is TRBJ2-1; TRBD2 might be the D (6 bases). Looked up from germline, CDR1 is LGHNA and CDR2 is YSLEER. The CDR3 has 20 amino acids. The V end lost 0 bases, the J end lost 4 bases, and 25 bases lay between the germline ends. Written as DNA, the CDR3 is TGCGCCAGCAGCCAAGATCTGGGGCTTGGGGGACTCCGATCTTACAATGAGCAGTTCTTC. Protein product: CASSQDLGLGGLRSYNEQFF.

The chain combines TRBV18 with TRBJ2-6; a weak D match, TRBD1 (6 bases). Germline V gives CDR1 KGHSH, CDR2 LQKENI. This CDR3 has 15 amino acids. V was cut by 4 bases and J by 2 bases, with 9 bases left in between. In DNA, the CDR3 is TGTGCCAGCTCACTCCAGGGGACTGGGGCCAACGTCCTGACTTTC. This sequence encodes CASSLQGTGANVLTF.

Only a few counts were recorded for this clone. This chain uses TRBV28 with TRBJ1-2, with D hard to call. The CDR3 is 12 residues long. The germline V and J ends were trimmed by 6 bases and 0 bases, with 5 bases remaining between them. The germline V gene has CDR1 MDHEN and CDR2 SYDVKM. CDR3 nucleotides: TGTGCCAGCAGCCCCACTAACTATGGCTACACCTTC. This gives the protein CASSPTNYGYTF.

V usage is TRBV5-6 and J usage is TRBJ2-3, with 7 bases fitting TRBD1. Germline V gene data show CDR1 as SGHDT and CDR2 as YYEEEE. This CDR3 has 15 amino acids. V was clipped by 5 bases and J by 2 bases; unmatched bases: 8. The CDR3 nucleotides are TGTGCCAGCAGGTTCCGGGACAGACTCACAGATACGCAGTATTTT. Translated: CASRFRDRLTDTQYF.

This clone was detected a few times. This chain uses TRBV9 with TRBJ2-7, with 7 bases fitting TRBD2. Germline V gene lookup returns CDR1 SGDLS and CDR2 YYNGEE. The CDR3 runs to 15 residues. J lost 2 bases, V lost 4 bases, and 9 bases had no gene match. The CDR3 bases are TGTGCCAGCAGCCCCCCCGGGGGGTACGCCTACGAGCAGTACTTC. Protein: CASSPPGGYAYEQYF.

This clone was recorded a few times. The chain couples TRBV14 to TRBJ2-1; D not certain. The CDR3 runs to 14 residues. Germline V gene data show CDR1 as SGHDN and CDR2 as FVKESK. V was shortened by 1 base and J by 1 base, with 5 bases between the two germline ends. The CDR3 DNA sequence: TGTGCCAGCAGCCAAGGGGCATCCTACAATGAGCAGTTCTTC. It is translated as CASSQGASYNEQFF.